Here is one T cell receptor beta chain with its context. The source of the sample is a study of T cell changes during pregnancy in multiple sclerosis. Germline CDR1 reads MGHRA; CDR2 reads YSYEKL. The length of the CDR3 is 14 residues. Trimming removed 3 bases from V and 2 bases from J; junction bases left unmatched: 3. Using immunoSEQ multiplex PCR, the repertoire was profiled, and TCRdb retains in-frame clones only, with some absent. The table records some 80,000 clones, just under 95% of them present only once. The sample here was peripheral blood, taken in the first trimester of pregnancy. The V call is TRBV4-1, the J call TRBJ2-7, with TRBD1 matching 8 bases. The sequence derives from a female donor with multiple sclerosis, enrolled in a pregnancy study. The CDR3 reads CASSQRDRPYEQYF. DNA of the CDR3: TGCGCCAGCAGCCAGCGGGACAGGCCCTACGAGCAGTACTTC.